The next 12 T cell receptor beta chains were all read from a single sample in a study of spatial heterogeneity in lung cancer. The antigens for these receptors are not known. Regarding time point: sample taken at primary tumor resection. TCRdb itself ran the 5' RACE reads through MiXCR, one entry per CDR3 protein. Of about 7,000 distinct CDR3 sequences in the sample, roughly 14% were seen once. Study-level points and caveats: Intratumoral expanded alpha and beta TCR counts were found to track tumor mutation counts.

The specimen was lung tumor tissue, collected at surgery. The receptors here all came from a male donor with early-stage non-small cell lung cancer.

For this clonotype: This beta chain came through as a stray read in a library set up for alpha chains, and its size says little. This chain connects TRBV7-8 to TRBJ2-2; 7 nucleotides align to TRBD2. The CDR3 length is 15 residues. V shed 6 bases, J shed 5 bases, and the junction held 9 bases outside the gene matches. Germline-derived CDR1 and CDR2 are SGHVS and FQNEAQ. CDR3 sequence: CASSPIRGVTGELFF. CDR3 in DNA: TGTGCCAGCAGTCCAATTCGGGGGGTGACCGGGGAGCTGTTTTTT.

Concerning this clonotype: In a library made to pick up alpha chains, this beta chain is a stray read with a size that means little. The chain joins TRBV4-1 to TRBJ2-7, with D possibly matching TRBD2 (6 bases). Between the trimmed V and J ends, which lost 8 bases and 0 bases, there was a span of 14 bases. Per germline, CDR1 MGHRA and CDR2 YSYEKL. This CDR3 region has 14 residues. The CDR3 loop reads CASRTSSSSYEQYF. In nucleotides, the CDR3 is TGCGCCAGCCGCACTAGCTCGAGCTCCTACGAGCAGTACTTC.

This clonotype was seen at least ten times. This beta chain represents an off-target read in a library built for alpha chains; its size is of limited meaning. The CDR3: CSAPGSVRDNEQFF. In DNA form, the CDR3 reads TGCAGTGCCCCCGGATCCGTAAGGGACAATGAGCAGTTCTTC. V is TRBV20-1 and J is TRBJ2-1; no clear D gene. Per the germline V gene, CDR1 is DFQATT and CDR2 is SNEGSKA (reference sequence). The CDR3 totals 14 residues. V gave up 6 bases and J gave up 5 bases, with 17 bases separating them.

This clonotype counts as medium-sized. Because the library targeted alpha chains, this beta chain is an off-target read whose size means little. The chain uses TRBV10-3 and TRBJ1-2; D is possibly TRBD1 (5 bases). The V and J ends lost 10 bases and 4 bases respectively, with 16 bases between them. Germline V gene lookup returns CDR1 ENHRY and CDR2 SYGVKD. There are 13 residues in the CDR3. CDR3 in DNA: TGTGCCACCCATACAGGAGGTGGCTATGGCTACACCTTC. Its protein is CATHTGGGYGYTF.

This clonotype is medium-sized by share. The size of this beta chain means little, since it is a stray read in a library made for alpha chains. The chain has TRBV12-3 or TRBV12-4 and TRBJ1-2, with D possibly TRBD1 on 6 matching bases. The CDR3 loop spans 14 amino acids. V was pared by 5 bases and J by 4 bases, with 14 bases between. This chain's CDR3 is CASSRIRGSYGYTF. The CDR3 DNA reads TGTGCCAGCAGTCGAATCAGGGGCAGCTATGGCTACACCTTC.

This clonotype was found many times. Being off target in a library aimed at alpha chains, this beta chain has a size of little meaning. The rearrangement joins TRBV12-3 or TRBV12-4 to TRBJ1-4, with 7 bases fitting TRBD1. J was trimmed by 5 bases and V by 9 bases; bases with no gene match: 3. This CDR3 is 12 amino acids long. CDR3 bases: TGTGCCAGAACAGGGGTGAATGAAAAACTGTTTTTT. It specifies CARTGVNEKLFF.

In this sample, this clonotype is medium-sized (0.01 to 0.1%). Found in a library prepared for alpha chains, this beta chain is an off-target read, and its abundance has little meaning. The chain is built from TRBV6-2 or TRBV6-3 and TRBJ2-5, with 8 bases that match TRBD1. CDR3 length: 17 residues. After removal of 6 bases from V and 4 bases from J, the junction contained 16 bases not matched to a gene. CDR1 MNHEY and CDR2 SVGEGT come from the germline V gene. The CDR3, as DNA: TGTGCCAGCAGACCCCAACCCGTCAGGACAGGGCCAGAGACCCAGTACTTC. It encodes CASRPQPVRTGPETQYF.

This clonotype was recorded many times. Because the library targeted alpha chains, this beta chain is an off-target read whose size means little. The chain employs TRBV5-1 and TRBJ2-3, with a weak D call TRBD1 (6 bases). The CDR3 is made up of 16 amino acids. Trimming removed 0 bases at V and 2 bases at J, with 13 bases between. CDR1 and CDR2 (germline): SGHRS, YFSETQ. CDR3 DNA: TGCGCCAGCAGCTTGGGTGGGGCAGGGGCCACAGATACGCAGTATTTT. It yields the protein CASSLGGAGATDTQYF.

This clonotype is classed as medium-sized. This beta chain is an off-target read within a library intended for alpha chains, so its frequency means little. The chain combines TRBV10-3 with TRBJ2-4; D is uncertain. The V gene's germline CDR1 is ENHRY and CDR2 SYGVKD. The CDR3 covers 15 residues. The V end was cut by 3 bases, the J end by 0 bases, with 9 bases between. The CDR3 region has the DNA TGTGCCATCAGTGATGCCACCCTAGCCAAAAACATTCAGTACTTC. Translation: CAISDATLAKNIQYF.

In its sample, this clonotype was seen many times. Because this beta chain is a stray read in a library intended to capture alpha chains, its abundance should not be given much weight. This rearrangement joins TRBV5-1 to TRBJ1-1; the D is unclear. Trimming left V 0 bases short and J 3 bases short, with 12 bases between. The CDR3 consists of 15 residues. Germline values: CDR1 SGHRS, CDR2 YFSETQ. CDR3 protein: CASSLARSSDTEAFF. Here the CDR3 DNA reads TGCGCCAGCAGCTTGGCCCGATCATCCGACACTGAAGCTTTCTTT.

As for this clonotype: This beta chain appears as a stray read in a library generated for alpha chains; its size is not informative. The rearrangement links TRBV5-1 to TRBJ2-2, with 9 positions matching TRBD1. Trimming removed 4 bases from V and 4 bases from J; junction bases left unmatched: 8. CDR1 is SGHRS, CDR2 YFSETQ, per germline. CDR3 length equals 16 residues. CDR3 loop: CASSPGQGRTTGELFF. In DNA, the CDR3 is TGCGCCAGCAGCCCTGGACAGGGGAGGACCACCGGGGAGCTGTTTTTT.

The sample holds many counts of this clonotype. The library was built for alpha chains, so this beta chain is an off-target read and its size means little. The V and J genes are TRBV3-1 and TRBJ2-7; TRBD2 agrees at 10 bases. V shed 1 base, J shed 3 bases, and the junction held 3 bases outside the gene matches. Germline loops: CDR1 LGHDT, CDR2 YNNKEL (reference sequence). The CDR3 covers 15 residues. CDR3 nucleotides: TGTGCCAGCAGCCAAGGGACTAGCGGCGTCTACGAGCAGTACTTC. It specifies CASSQGTSGVYEQYF.